A single sample gave rise to the 7 T cell receptor beta chains below, sequenced in a study of blood T cell repertoires in COVID-19. TCRdb's table, derived via immunoSEQ multiplex PCR, lists solely in-frame clones and lacks some. Among under 75,000 clones listed, 88% were seen once. The sample consisted of peripheral blood. These TCRs come from a man in his forties or fifties with active COVID-19.

This chain uses TRBV23-1 with TRBJ2-7; 9 nucleotides line up with TRBD1. TRBV23-1 is an open reading frame whose function is uncertain. V shed 4 bases, J shed 6 bases, and the junction held 10 bases outside the gene matches. The CDR3 has 15 residues. The CDR3 sequence is CASSPTTQGAVEQYF. The CDR3 DNA sequence: TGCGCCAGCAGTCCCACGACACAGGGGGCTGTCGAGCAGTACTTC.

This chain links TRBV29-1 with TRBJ2-7; the D gene is possibly TRBD1 (5 bases). The CDR3 loop spans 12 amino acids. CDR1 and CDR2 from the germline V gene are SQVTM and ANQGSEA. Trimming left V 3 bases short and J 6 bases short, with 12 bases between. The CDR3 sequence: CSVERQGGEQYF. The CDR3 DNA is TGCAGCGTTGAGCGTCAGGGTGGCGAGCAGTACTTC.

The V and J genes are TRBV5-1 and TRBJ1-3; D gene uncertain. The CDR3 has 15 residues. Germline-derived CDR1 and CDR2 are SGHRS and YFSETQ. Trimming took 0 bases from V and 2 from J, leaving 9 bases between them. The CDR3 bases are TGCGCCAGCAGCTTGGATTACGGGGCTGGAAACACCATATATTTT. It is translated as CASSLDYGAGNTIYF.

V gene TRBV9 combines with J gene TRBJ2-1; TRBD2 agrees at 8 bases. Trimming cost V 2 bases and J 0 bases; bases outside gene matches: 1. The CDR3 sequence is 15 residues long. Germline V CDR1 and CDR2: SGDLS, YYNGEE. In nucleotides, the CDR3 is TGTGCCAGCAGCGTCGGGGGGGCCTCCTACAATGAGCAGTTCTTC. Protein: CASSVGGASYNEQFF.

The CDR3 here is CASSLSGALTDTQYF. Written as DNA, the CDR3 is TGTGCCAGCAGCCTAAGCGGGGCCCTCACAGATACGCAGTATTTT. This chain connects TRBV7-9 to TRBJ2-3, with 7 bases matching TRBD2. J gave up 2 bases and V 5 bases, and 7 bases lay outside the gene matches. CDR3 size: 15 residues. Germline-derived CDR1 and CDR2 are SEHNR and FQNEAQ (reference sequence). The full variable domain, its missing parts supplied by reference TRBV7-9 and TRBJ2-3, is DTGVSQNPRHKITKRGQNVTFRCDPISEHNRLYWYRQTLGQGPEFLTYFQNEAQLEKSRLLSDRFSAERPKGSFSTLEIQRTEQGDSAMYLCASSLSGALTDTQYFGPGTRLTVL.

The chain links TRBV9 to TRBJ2-2, with D tentatively TRBD1 (6 bases). V was pared by 3 bases and J by 4 bases, with 13 bases between. This CDR3 region has 15 residues. Per the germline V gene, CDR1 is SGDLS and CDR2 is YYNGEE. The CDR3 is CASSARTAGTGELFF. The DNA for the CDR3 is TGTGCCAGCAGCGCCCGGACAGCAGGCACCGGGGAGCTGTTTTTT. The full variable domain, its missing parts supplied by reference TRBV9 and TRBJ2-2, is DSGVTQTPKHLITATGQRVTLRCSPRSGDLSVYWYQQSLDQGLQFLIQYYNGEERAKGNILERFSAQQFPDLHSELNLSSLELGDSALYFCASSARTAGTGELFFGEGSRLTVL.

V gene TRBV13 combines with J gene TRBJ1-2; TRBD1 matches 8 bases. Trimming took 0 bases from V and 4 from J; bases not matched to a gene: 4. The CDR3 covers 15 residues. CDR1 is PRHDT and CDR2 is FYEKMQ in the germline V gene (reference sequence). This chain's CDR3 is CASSLGDRVGYGYTF. The CDR3 coding sequence is TGTGCCAGCAGCTTAGGGGACAGGGTAGGCTATGGCTACACCTTC.